A single sample gave rise to the 10 T cell receptor beta chains below, sequenced in a study of cytomegalovirus exposure and HLA in healthy donors. PCR amplification relied on 60 Vbeta primers (plus 13 Jbeta primers). The data were produced by immunoSEQ multiplex PCR, yet TCRdb's version contains in-frame clones alone and is incomplete. The sample gives 140,000 or so clones, 60% to 80% of which show up once; approximately 1.5% is in the top ten. Sequenced material: PBMCs. Receptors originate from a woman in her twenties or thirties in good health and CMV-seronegative.

V and J are TRBV7-9 and TRBJ1-2; D unresolved. Germline-derived CDR1 and CDR2 are SEHNR and FQNEAQ (reference sequence). The CDR3 length is 12 residues. Deletions cut 4 bases from V and 3 bases from J, with 6 bases between. As DNA, the CDR3 is TGTGCCAGCAGCTCGGGTCACTATGGCTACACCTTC. Amino acids: CASSSGHYGYTF.

The V call is TRBV2, the J call TRBJ2-3; TRBD2 matches at 12 bases. CDR3 length equals 19 residues. Germline assignment: CDR1 SNHLY and CDR2 FYNNEI. The ends lost 0 bases at V and 5 bases at J; junction bases unmatched: 12. The CDR3 reads CASSEALLAGGPSRDTQYF. CDR3 nucleotide sequence: TGTGCCAGCAGTGAAGCGCTTCTAGCGGGGGGGCCTAGTAGAGATACGCAGTATTTT.

This clone was recorded a few times. J is TRBJ1-6 and V is TRBV5-4; 11 bases align to TRBD1. Germline-derived CDR1 and CDR2 are SGHNT and YYREEE (reference sequence). This CDR3 has 14 amino acids. V lost 4 bases, J lost 7 bases, and 1 base stayed unmatched. This CDR3 is CASSGTGGNSPLHF. CDR3 nucleotides: TGTGCCAGCAGCGGGACAGGGGGGAATTCACCCCTCCACTTT.

With regard to this clone: Other DNA sequences in this sample translate to the same CDR3. The J gene is TRBJ1-6, the V gene TRBV9; D is possibly TRBD1 (5 bases). With 2 bases removed from V and 0 bases from J, the gap between germline ends came to 9 bases. Germline-derived CDR1 and CDR2 are SGDLS and YYNGEE. CDR3 size: 16 residues. The CDR3 DNA follows: TGTGCCAGCAGCGTCACAGGCAGCTCCTATAATTCACCCCTCCACTTT. Its protein is CASSVTGSSYNSPLHF.

This chain connects TRBV9 to TRBJ1-3, with D uncertain. The CDR3 sequence is 16 residues long. The germline V and J ends were trimmed by 0 bases and 0 bases, with 10 bases remaining between them. Germline values: CDR1 SGDLS, CDR2 YYNGEE. Written as DNA, the CDR3 is TGTGCCAGCAGCGTAGCTGCCCGCGTCTCTGGAAACACCATATATTTT. This sequence encodes CASSVAARVSGNTIYF.

The chain combines TRBV2 with TRBJ1-2; 9 bases agree with TRBD1. Germline V CDR1 and CDR2: SNHLY, FYNNEI. The CDR3 contains 12 residues. After removal of 7 bases from V and 8 bases from J, the junction contained 5 bases not matched to a gene. The DNA for the CDR3 is TGTGCCAGCAACCGGGACAGGGAAGGCTACACCTTC. Its translation: CASNRDREGYTF.

The chain couples TRBV18 to TRBJ1-2, with 11 positions matching TRBD1. The germline CDR1 and CDR2 sequences are KGHSH and LQKENI. V lost 6 bases, J lost 7 bases, and 16 bases stayed unmatched. This CDR3 comprises 17 residues. The CDR3: CASSSDRGRVGLSGYTF. As DNA, the CDR3 is TGTGCCAGCTCGTCGGACAGGGGGCGCGTGGGCCTGAGTGGCTACACCTTC.

V is TRBV6-4 and J is TRBJ1-1; D call uncertain. The CDR3 has 14 amino acids. In germline, CDR1 is MRHNA, CDR2 SNTAGT. The ends were cut back, 1 base at V and 4 bases at J, with 10 bases in the middle. The CDR3 region has the DNA TGTGCCAGCAGTGACTGGCCTCCGGGCACTGAAGCTTTCTTT. Amino acids: CASSDWPPGTEAFF.

The CDR3 protein is CASSDSFRERNTQYF. CDR3 nucleotide sequence: TGTGCCAGCAGTGACTCGTTCAGGGAACGAAATACGCAGTATTTT. The V call is TRBV6-4, the J call TRBJ2-3, with D possibly TRBD1 on 5 matching bases. The CDR3 totals 15 residues. The germline gives CDR1 MRHNA, CDR2 SNTAGT. V lost 0 bases and J 7 bases, leaving 14 bases between the germline ends.

V and J are TRBV13 and TRBJ2-1; tentatively, D is TRBD1 (5 bases). CDR1 is PRHDT and CDR2 is FYEKMQ in the germline V gene (reference sequence). The CDR3 spans 15 residues. V was cut by 5 bases and J by 2 bases, with 13 bases left in between. CDR3 DNA sequence: TGTGCCAGCAGCGCCGGAAGGGGCCCCTACAATGAGCAGTTCTTC. Translated, it gives CASSAGRGPYNEQFF.